This TCR beta chain was captured by sequencing in a study of T-cell reconstitution after alpha-beta-depleted transplantation in children. V lost 0 bases and J 0 bases, leaving 2 bases between the germline ends. The CDR3 sequence is 14 residues long. CDR1 SEHNR and CDR2 FQNEAQ come from the germline V gene (reference sequence). This clonotype was counted many times. Unique molecular identifiers were incorporated when the TCRbeta library was constructed. TCRdb re-analysed the PCR reads in MiXCR, keeping a single row per CDR3 protein. Here the sample spans a few hundred thousand distinct CDR3 sequences, roughly 7.1% being singletons.

The chain employs TRBV7-9 and TRBJ1-4; the D is unclear. Here the sequenced sample was PBMCs, taken before TCRalphabeta/CD19-depleted stem cell transplant. The clonotype originates from a boy between 2 and 10 years old with acute lymphoblastic leukemia, due to receive a stem cell transplant. The CDR3 bases are TGTGCCAGCAGCTTAGCTGCAACTAATGAAAAACTGTTTTTT. This sequence encodes CASSLAATNEKLFF.